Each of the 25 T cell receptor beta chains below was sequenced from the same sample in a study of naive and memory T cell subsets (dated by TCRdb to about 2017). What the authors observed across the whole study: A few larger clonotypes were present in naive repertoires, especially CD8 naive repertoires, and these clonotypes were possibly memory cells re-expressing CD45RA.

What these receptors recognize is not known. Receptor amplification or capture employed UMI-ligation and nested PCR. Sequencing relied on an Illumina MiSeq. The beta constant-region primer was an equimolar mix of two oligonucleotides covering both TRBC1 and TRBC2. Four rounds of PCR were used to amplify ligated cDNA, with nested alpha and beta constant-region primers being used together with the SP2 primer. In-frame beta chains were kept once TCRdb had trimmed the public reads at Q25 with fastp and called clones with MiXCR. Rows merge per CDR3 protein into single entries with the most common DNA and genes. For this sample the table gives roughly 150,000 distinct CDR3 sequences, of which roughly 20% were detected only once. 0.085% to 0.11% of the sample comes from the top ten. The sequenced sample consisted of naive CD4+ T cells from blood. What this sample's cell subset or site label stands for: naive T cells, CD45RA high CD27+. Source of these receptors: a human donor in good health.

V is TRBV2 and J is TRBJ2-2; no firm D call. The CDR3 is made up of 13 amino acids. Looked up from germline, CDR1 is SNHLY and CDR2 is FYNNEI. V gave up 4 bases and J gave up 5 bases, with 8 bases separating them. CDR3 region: CASSGPITGELFF. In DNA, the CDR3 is TGTGCCAGCAGTGGGCCCATAACCGGGGAGCTGTTTTTT.

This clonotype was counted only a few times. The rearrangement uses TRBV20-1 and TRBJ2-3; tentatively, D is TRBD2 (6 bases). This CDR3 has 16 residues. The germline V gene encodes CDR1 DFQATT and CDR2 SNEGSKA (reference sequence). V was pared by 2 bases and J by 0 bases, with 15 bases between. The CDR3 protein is CSARKGTPMSTDTQYF. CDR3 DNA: TGCAGTGCTAGAAAAGGGACTCCCATGAGCACAGATACGCAGTATTTT.

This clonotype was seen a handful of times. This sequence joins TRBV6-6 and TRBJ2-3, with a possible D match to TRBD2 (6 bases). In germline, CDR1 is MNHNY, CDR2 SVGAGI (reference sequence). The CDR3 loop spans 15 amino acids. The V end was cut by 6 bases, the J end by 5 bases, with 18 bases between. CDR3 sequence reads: CASRPLLLSGDTQYF. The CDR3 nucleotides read TGTGCCAGCAGACCCCTACTACTTAGCGGAGATACGCAGTATTTT.

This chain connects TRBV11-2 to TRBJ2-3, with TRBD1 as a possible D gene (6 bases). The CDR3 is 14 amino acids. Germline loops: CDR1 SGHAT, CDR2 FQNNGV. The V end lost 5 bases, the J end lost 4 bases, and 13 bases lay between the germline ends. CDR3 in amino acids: CASSHPYRADTQYF. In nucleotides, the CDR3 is TGTGCCAGCAGCCACCCCTACAGGGCAGATACGCAGTATTTT.

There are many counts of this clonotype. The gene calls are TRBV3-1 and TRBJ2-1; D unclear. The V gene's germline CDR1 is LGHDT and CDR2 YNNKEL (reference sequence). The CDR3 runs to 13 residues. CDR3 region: CVDGGDCCNEQFF. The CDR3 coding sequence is TGTGTCGACGGCGGTGACTGCTGCAATGAGCAGTTCTTC.

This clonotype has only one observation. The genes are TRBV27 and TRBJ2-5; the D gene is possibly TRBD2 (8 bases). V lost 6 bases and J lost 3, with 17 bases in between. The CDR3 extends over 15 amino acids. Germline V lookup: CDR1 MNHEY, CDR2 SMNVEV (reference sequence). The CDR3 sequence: CASSGGTAGEETQYF. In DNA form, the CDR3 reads TGTGCCAGCAGCGGTGGGACAGCGGGAGAAGAGACCCAGTACTTC.

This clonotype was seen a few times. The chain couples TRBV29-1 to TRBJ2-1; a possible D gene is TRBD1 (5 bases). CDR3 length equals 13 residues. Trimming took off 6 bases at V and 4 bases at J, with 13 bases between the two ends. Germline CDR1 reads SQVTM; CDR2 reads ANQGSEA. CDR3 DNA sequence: TGCAGCGTAAGGACACCACGATACAATGAGCAGTTCTTC. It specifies CSVRTPRYNEQFF.

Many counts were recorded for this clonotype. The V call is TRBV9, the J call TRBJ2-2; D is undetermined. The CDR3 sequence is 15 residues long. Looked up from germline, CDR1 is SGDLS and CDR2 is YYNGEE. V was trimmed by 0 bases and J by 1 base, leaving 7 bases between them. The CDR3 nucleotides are TGTGCCAGCAGCGTAGTCCCTTTGAACACCGGGGAGCTGTTTTTT. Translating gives CASSVVPLNTGELFF.

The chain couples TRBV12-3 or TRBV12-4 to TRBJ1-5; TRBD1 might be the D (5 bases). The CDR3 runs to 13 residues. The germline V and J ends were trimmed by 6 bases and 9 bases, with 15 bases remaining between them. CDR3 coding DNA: TGTGCCAGCAGAGGGGAAAGAAGAGGGCCCCAGCATTTT. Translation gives CASRGERRGPQHF.

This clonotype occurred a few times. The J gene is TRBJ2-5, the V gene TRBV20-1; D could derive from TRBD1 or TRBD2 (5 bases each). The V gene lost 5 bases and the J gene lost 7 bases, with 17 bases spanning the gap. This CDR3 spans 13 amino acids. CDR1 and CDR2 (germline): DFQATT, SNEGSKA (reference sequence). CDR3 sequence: CSASGTILGTQYF. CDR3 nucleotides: TGCAGTGCTTCCGGGACGATTCTTGGGACCCAGTACTTC.

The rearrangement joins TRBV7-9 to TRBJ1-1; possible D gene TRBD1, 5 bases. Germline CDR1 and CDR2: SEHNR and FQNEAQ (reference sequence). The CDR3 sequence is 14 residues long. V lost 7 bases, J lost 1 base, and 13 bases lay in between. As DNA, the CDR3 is TGTGCCAGCACACGGGGACGGGAGAACACTGAAGCTTTCTTT. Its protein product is CASTRGRENTEAFF.

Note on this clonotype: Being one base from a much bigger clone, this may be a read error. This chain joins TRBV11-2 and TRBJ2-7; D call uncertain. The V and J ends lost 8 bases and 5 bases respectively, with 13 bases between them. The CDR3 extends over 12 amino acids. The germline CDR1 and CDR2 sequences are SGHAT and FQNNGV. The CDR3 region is CASGVDRDEQYF. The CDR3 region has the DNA TGTGCCAGCGGCGTGGACCGAGACGAGCAGTACTTC.

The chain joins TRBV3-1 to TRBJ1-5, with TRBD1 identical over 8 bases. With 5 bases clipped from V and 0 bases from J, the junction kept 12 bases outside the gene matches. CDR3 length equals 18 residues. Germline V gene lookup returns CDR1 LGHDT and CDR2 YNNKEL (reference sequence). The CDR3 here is CASSTSPGTGDSNQPQHF. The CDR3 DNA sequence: TGTGCCAGCAGCACAAGCCCCGGGACAGGCGATAGCAATCAGCCCCAGCATTTT.

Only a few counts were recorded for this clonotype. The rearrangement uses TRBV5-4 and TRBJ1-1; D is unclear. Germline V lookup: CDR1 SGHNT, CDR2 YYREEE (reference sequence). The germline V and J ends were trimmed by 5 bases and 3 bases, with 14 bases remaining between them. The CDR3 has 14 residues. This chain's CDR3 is CASRDAGIYTEAFF. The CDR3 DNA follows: TGTGCCAGCAGAGATGCCGGGATTTACACTGAAGCTTTCTTT.

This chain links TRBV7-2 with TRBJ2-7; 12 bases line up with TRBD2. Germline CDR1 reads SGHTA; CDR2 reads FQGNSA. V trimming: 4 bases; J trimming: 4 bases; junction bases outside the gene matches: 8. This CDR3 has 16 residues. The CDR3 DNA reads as TGTACCAGCAGCTCAAGACTAGCGGGAGACTTGTACGAGCAGTACTTC. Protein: CTSSSRLAGDLYEQYF.

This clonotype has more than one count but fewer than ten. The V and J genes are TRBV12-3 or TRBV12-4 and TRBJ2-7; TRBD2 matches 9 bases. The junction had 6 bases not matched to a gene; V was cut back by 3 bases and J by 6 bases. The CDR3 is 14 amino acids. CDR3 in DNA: TGTGCCAGCAGTTTTTTAGCGGGAGCCTCCGAGCAGTACTTC. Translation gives CASSFLAGASEQYF.

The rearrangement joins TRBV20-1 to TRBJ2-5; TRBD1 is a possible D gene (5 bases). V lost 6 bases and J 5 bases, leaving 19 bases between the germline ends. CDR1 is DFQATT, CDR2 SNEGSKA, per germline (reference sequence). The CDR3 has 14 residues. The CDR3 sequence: CSAPTRQGVETQYF. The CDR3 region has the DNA TGCAGTGCCCCAACTCGGCAGGGCGTCGAGACCCAGTACTTC.

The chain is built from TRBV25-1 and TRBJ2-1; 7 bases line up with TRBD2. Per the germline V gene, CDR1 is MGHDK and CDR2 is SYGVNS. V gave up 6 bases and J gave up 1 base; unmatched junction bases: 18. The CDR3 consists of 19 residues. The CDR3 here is CASSPLAVGGPISYNEQFF. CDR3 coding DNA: TGTGCCAGCAGCCCCTTGGCGGTGGGAGGGCCTATTTCCTACAATGAGCAGTTCTTC.

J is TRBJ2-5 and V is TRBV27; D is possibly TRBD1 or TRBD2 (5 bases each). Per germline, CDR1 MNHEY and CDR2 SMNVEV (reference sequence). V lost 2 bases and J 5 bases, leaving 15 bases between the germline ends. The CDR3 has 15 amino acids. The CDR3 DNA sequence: TGTGCCAGCAGTTTAAGGGGACGTTCCCAGGAGACCCAGTACTTC. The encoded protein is CASSLRGRSQETQYF.

In DNA, the CDR3 is TGTGCCAGCGGTAGGATGCTGACTAGCGGGAGGAATGAGCAGTTCTTC. The encoded protein is CASGRMLTSGRNEQFF. J is TRBJ2-1 and V is TRBV27; 13 nucleotides match TRBD2. V dropped 8 bases and J dropped 7; count of bases not matched to a gene: 11. The CDR3 spans 16 residues. CDR1 and CDR2 (germline): MNHEY, SMNVEV (reference sequence).

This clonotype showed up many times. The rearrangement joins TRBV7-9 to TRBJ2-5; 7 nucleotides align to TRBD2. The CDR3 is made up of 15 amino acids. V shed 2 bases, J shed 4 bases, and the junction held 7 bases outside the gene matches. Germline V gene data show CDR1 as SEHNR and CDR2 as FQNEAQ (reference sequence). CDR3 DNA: TGTGCCAGCAGCTTACTGACTAGCTCGGCAGAGACCCAGTACTTC. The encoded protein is CASSLLTSSAETQYF.

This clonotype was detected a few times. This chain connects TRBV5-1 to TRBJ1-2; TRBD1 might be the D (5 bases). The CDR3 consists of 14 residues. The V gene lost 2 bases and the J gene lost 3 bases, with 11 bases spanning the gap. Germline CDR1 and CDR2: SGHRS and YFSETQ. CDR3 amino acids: CASSFRSGDYGYTF. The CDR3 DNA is TGCGCCAGCAGCTTTAGGTCGGGGGACTATGGCTACACCTTC. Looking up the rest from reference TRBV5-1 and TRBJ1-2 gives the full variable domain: KAGVTQTPRYLIKTRGQQVTLSCSPISGHRSVSWYQQTPGQGLQFLFEYFSETQRNKGNFPGRFSGRQFSNSRSEMNVSTLELGDSALYLCASSFRSGDYGYTFGSGTRLTVV.

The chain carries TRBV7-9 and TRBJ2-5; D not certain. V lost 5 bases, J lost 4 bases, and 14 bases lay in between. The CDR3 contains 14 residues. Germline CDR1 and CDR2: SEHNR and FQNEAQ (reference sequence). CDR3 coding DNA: TGTGCCAGCAGCCCCATAGTGAGCCGAGAGACCCAGTACTTC. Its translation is CASSPIVSRETQYF.

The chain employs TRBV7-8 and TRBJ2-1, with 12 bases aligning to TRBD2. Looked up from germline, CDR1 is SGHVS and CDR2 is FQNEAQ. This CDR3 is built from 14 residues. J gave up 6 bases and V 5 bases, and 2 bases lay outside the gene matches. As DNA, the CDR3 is TGTGCCAGCAGCATGACTAGCGGGGGCAATGAGCAGTTCTTC. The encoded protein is CASSMTSGGNEQFF. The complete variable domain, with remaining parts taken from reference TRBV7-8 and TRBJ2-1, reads GAGVSQSPRYKVAKRGQDVALRCDPISGHVSLFWYQQALGQGPEFLTYFQNEAQLDKSGLPSDRFFAERPEGSVSTLKIQRTQQEDSAVYLCASSMTSGGNEQFFGPGTRLTVL.

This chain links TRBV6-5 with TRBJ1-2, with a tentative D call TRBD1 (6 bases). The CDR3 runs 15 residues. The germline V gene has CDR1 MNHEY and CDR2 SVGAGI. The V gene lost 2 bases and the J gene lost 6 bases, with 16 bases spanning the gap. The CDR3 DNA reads TGTGCCAGCAGTTACCCTGCCACAGGGATTGATGGCTACACCTTC. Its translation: CASSYPATGIDGYTF.